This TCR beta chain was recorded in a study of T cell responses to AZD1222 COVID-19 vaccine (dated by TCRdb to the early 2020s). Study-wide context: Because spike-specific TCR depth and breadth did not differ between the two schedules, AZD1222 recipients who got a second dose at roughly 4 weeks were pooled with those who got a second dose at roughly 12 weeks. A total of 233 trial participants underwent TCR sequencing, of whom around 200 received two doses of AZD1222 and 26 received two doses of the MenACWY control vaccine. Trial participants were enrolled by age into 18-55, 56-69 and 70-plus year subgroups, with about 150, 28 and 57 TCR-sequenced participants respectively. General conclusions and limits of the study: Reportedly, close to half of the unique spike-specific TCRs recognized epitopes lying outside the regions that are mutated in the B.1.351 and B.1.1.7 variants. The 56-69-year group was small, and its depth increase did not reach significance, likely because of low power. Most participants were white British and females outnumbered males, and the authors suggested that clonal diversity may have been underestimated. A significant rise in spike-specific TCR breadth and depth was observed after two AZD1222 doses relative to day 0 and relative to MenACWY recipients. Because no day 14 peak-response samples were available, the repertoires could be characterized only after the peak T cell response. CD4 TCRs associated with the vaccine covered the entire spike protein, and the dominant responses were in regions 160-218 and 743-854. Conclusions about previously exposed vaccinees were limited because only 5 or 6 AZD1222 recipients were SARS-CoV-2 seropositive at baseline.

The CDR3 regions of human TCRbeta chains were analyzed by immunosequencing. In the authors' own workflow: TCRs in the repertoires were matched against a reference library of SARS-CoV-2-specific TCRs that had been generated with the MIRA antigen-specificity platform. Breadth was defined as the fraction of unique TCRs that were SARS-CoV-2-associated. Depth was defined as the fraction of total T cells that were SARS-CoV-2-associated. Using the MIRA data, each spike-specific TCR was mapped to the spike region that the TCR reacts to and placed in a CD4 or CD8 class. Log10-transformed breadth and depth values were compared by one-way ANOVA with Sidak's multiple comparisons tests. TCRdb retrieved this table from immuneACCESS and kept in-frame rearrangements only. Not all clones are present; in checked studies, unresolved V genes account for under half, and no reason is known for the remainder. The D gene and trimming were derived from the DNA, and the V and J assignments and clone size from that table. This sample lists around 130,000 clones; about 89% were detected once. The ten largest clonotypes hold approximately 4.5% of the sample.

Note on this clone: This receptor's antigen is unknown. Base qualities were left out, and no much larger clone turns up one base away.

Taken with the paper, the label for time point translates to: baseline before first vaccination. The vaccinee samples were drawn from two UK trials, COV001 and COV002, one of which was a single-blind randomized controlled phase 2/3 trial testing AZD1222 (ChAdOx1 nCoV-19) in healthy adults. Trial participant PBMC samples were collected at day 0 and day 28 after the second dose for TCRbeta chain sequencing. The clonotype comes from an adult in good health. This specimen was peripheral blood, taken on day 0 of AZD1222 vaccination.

For the CDR3, the sequence is CASSLRVDTEAFF. The bases read TGCGCCAGCAGCTTGAGGGTGGACACTGAAGCTTTCTTT. Recombination connected TRBV5-1 to TRBJ1-1; no D gene can be assigned with confidence. From cysteine to phenylalanine, the CDR3 is 13 amino acids long. Solely the CDR3 DNA is kept, with 39 bases framed from the first base. CDR1 and CDR2, per the germline V gene, are SGHRS and YFSETQ. V is shortened by 1 base, J by 3 bases, and the region joining them spans 7 bases.